One and the same sample provided the 14 T cell receptor beta chains below, sequenced in a study of blood T cell repertoires in COVID-19 (dated by TCRdb to 2020 to 2021). Library prep was done by the immunoSEQ multiplex PCR assay. This immuneACCESS table, as held by TCRdb, lists in-frame sequences with V and J called but not all clones. Of the missing ones, under half trace to an unresolved V gene in checked studies; the others have no known cause. The sample includes around 220,000 clones, with 70% to 85% observed a single time. The top ten clones comprise roughly 7% of the sample. Specimen: peripheral blood. The receptor source for this set is a woman older than 75 with COVID-19, enrolled during active disease.

The rearrangement links TRBV19 to TRBJ1-1, with 7 bases fitting TRBD1. The germline gives CDR1 LNHDA, CDR2 SQIVND (reference sequence). The CDR3 sequence is 13 residues long. Trimming at V came to 4 bases and at J to 5 bases, leaving 4 bases not matched to a gene. As DNA, the CDR3 is TGTGCCAGTAGTACATACAGGGGAACTGAAGCTTTCTTT. It encodes CASSTYRGTEAFF.

The rearrangement links TRBV2 to TRBJ1-5; D is undetermined. The CDR3 has 14 amino acids. Germline V lookup: CDR1 SNHLY, CDR2 FYNNEI. Trimming left V 6 bases short and J 0 bases short, with 9 bases between. The CDR3 DNA reads as TGTGCCAGCAGCTCGAGCTATAGCAATCAGCCCCAGCATTTT. Protein product: CASSSSYSNQPQHF.

This rearrangement joins TRBV5-4 to TRBJ1-4; no reliable D call. V dropped 4 bases and J dropped 7 bases, with 11 bases sitting between them. The length of the CDR3 is 13 residues. CDR1 is SGHNT, CDR2 YYREEE, per germline (reference sequence). The CDR3 coding sequence is TGTGCCAGCAGCGCCAGTGATGGTGAAAAACTGTTTTTT. It specifies CASSASDGEKLFF. Variable domain in full (rest from reference TRBV5-4 and TRBJ1-4): ETGVTQSPTHLIKTRGQQVTLRCSSQSGHNTVSWYQQALGQGPQFIFQYYREEENGRGNFPPRFSGLQFPNYSSELNVNALELDDSALYLCASSASDGEKLFFGSGTQLSVL.

V is TRBV18 and J is TRBJ2-7; D perhaps matches TRBD2 (5 bases). V lost 6 bases to trimming and J lost 0 bases, with 18 bases between them. Germline CDR1 is KGHSH and CDR2 is LQKENI. This CDR3 contains 16 residues. The CDR3 sequence: CASSPLAPGLSYEQYF. As DNA, the CDR3 is TGTGCCAGCTCCCCCCTAGCCCCAGGACTCTCCTACGAGCAGTACTTC.

The chain is built from TRBV6-6 and TRBJ1-1, with D unclear. CDR3 length: 12 residues. V lost 2 bases to trimming and J lost 2 bases, with 3 bases between them. Germline loops: CDR1 MNHNY, CDR2 SVGAGI (reference sequence). CDR3 loop: CASSYPNTEAFF. The DNA for the CDR3 is TGTGCCAGCAGTTACCCTAACACTGAAGCTTTCTTT.

This clone appeared a single time. J is TRBJ1-1 and V is TRBV3-1 (or the pseudogene TRBV3-2), with TRBD1 as a possible D gene (5 bases). In germline, CDR1 is LGHDT, CDR2 YNNKEL (reference sequence). The CDR3 is 14 amino acids. V dropped 3 bases and J dropped 3 bases, with 11 bases sitting between them. CDR3 protein: CASSQWGEYTEAFF. The CDR3 region has the DNA TGTGCCAGCAGCCAGTGGGGGGAATACACTGAAGCTTTCTTT.

The chain links TRBV2 to TRBJ2-7; TRBD2 might be the D (5 bases). The V end lost 6 bases, the J end lost 9 bases, and 18 bases lay between the germline ends. The length of the CDR3 is 13 residues. Germline V gene data show CDR1 as SNHLY and CDR2 as FYNNEI. For the CDR3, the DNA is TGTGCCAGCAGCCCCGGGATTAAAGGCGGGCAGTACTTC. It yields the protein CASSPGIKGGQYF. The full variable domain, rest sourced from reference TRBV2 and TRBJ2-7, is EPEVTQTPSHQVTQMGQEVILRCVPISNHLYFYWYRQILGQKVEFLVSFYNNEISEKSEIFDDQFSVERPDGSNFTLKIRSTKLEDSAMYFCASSPGIKGGQYFGPGTRLTVT.

This chain joins TRBV2 and TRBJ2-7, with TRBD1 as a possible D gene (5 bases). Germline V gene data show CDR1 as SNHLY and CDR2 as FYNNEI. V dropped 8 bases and J dropped 5 bases, with 19 bases sitting between them. The CDR3 length is 14 residues. CDR3 sequence (DNA): TGTGCCAGCTGTAGTGGAACAGGTAATAACGAGCAGTACTTC. It codes for CASCSGTGNNEQYF.

The chain couples TRBV18 to TRBJ1-6; D ambiguous. This CDR3 spans 14 amino acids. The germline CDR1 and CDR2 sequences are KGHSH and LQKENI. The V end lost 10 bases, the J end lost 9 bases, and 19 bases lay between the germline ends. The DNA of the CDR3 is TGTGCCACTTGGGATCAGCGGGGTAGTTCACCCCTCCACTTT. Its translation: CATWDQRGSSPLHF.

The rearrangement joins TRBV3-1 (or the pseudogene TRBV3-2) to TRBJ1-1; unclear D gene. CDR3 length equals 14 residues. Germline V gene sequence: CDR1 LGHDT, CDR2 YNNKEL (reference sequence). Deletions cut 4 bases from V and 2 bases from J, with 11 bases between. The CDR3 DNA reads as TGTGCCAGCAGCCCTAATAGCGGAAACACTGAAGCTTTCTTT. As protein: CASSPNSGNTEAFF.

The chain joins TRBV19 to TRBJ1-5; D is ambiguous. Trimming cost V 4 bases and J 3 bases, with 16 bases left between them. The germline CDR1 and CDR2 sequences are LNHDA and SQIVND (reference sequence). This CDR3 comprises 16 residues. The CDR3 reads CASSTPRRQNNQPQHF. CDR3 DNA: TGTGCCAGTAGTACCCCTCGGAGGCAGAACAATCAGCCCCAGCATTTT.

This chain joins TRBV5-1 and TRBJ1-2; no definite D call. Germline V gene data show CDR1 as SGHRS and CDR2 as YFSETQ. The CDR3 is made up of 13 amino acids. Trimming stripped 0 bases from V and 5 bases from J, with 8 bases between. The DNA of the CDR3 is TGCGCCAGCAGCTTGGACAGTTGGTATGGCTACACCTTC. Translated: CASSLDSWYGYTF.

This clone was seen a handful of times. The chain recombines TRBV27 with TRBJ2-7; 9 positions match TRBD1. V lost 8 bases to trimming and J lost 0 bases; unmatched junction nucleotides: 8. Germline V gene data show CDR1 as MNHEY and CDR2 as SMNVEV (reference sequence). This CDR3 has 15 residues. CDR3 nucleotide sequence: TGTGCCAGCCGATCCCTGGGACAGGGCTCCTACGAGCAGTACTTC. Protein product: CASRSLGQGSYEQYF.

The count of this clone is one. The chain is built from TRBV6-5 and TRBJ2-7; 8 bases fit TRBD1. CDR1 MNHEY and CDR2 SVGAGI come from the germline V gene. The ends lost 7 bases at V and 3 bases at J; junction bases unmatched: 11. This CDR3 comprises 15 residues. CDR3 nucleotides: TGTGCCAGCATGCGCTACAGGGGGAGAAACTACGAGCAGTACTTC. It specifies CASMRYRGRNYEQYF.